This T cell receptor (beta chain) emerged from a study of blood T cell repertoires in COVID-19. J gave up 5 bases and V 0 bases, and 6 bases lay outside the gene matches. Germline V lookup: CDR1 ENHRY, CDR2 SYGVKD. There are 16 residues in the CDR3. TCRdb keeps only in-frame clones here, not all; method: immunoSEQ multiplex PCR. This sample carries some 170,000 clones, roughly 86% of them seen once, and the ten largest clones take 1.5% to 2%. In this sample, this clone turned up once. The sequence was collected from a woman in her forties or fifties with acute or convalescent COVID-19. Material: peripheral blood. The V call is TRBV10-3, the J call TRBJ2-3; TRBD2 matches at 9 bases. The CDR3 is CAISESAGGPKDTQYF. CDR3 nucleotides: TGTGCCATCAGTGAGTCGGCGGGAGGGCCAAAAGATACGCAGTATTTT.